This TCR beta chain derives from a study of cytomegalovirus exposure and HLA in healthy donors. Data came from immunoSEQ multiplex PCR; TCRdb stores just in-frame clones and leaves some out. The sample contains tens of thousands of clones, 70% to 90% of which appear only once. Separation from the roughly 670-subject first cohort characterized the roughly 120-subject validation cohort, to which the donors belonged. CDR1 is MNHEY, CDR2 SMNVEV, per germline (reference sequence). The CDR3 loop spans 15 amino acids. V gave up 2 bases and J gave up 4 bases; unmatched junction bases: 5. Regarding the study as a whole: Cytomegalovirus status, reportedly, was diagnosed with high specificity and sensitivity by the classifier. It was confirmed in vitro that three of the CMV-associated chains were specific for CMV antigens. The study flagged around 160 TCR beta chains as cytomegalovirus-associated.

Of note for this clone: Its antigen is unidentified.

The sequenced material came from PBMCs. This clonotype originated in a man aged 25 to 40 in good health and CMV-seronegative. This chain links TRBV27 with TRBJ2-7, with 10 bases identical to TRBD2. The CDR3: CASSLSGRARYEQYV. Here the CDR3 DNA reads TGTGCCAGCAGTTTAAGCGGGAGGGCCAGGTACGAGCAGTACGTC.